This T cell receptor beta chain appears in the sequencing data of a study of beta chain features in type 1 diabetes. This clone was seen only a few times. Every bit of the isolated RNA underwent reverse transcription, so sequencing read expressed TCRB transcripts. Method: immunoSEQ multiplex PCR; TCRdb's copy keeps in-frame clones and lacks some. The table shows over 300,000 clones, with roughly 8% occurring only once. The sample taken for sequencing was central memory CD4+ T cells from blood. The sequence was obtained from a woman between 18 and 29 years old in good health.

The CDR3 region has the DNA TGTGCCAGCTCCCAACAGGGGGTCTCCTACGAGCAGTACTTC. Its translation: CASSQQGVSYEQYF. The chain is built from TRBV18 and TRBJ2-7; 8 positions match TRBD1. Germline V gives CDR1 KGHSH, CDR2 LQKENI. CDR3 size: 14 residues. V shed 6 bases and J 0 bases; nucleotides not matched to a gene: 4. Drawing the rest from reference TRBV18 and TRBJ2-7, the complete variable domain is NAGVMQNPRHLVRRRGQEARLRCSPMKGHSHVYWYRQLPEEGLKFMVYLQKENIIDESGMPKERFSAEFPKEGPSILRIQQVVRGDSAAYFCASSQQGVSYEQYFGPGTRLTVT.